What follows is one T cell receptor (beta chain) and its context. Methods used by the authors: The assay estimated nucleated cells by amplifying reference gene primers. Using immunoSEQ multiplex PCR, the repertoire was profiled, and TCRdb retains in-frame clones only, with some absent. The V and J calls and the clone size are those of that table, but D and trimming were determined from the DNA. Of under 300,000 clones listed, approximately 86% are singletons. The data derive from a study of blood T cell repertoires in COVID-19. The overall study: Some COVID-19 samples were acute and others convalescent; all came from the United States, Italy and Spain.

The TCR originated in a woman aged 70 to 79 with active or convalescent COVID-19. The sample comprised peripheral blood.

CDR3 protein: CASSQGSSYNSPLHF. The CDR3 DNA reads TGTGCCAGCAGCCAAGGGAGCTCCTATAATTCACCCCTCCACTTT. The rearrangement joins TRBV3-1 (or the pseudogene TRBV3-2) to TRBJ1-6, with no clear D. The CDR3 extends over 15 amino acids. Germline assignment: CDR1 LGHDT and CDR2 YNNKEL (reference sequence). Trimming cost V 1 base and J 0 bases, with 4 bases left between them.